This TCR beta chain is drawn from a study of blood T cell repertoires in COVID-19. In this sample, this clone turned up a few times. This CDR3 is 13 amino acids long. The V gene's germline CDR1 is MGHDK and CDR2 SYGVNS. V shed 7 bases and J 7 bases; nucleotides not matched to a gene: 4. Libraries were prepared by immunoSEQ multiplex PCR; TCRdb keeps only in-frame clonotypes and omits some of them. The sample consists of 300,000 to 450,000 clones, 80% to 90% of them appearing once. Seattle cases were enrolled at active infection and followed longitudinally. This chain connects TRBV25-1 to TRBJ2-1, with TRBD1 identical over 10 bases. What was sequenced was peripheral blood. This TCR came from a woman in her twenties or thirties with COVID-19, enrolled during active disease. For the CDR3, the DNA is TGTGCCAGCAACCAGGACAGGGGGAATGAGCAGTTCTTC. Translation gives CASNQDRGNEQFF.